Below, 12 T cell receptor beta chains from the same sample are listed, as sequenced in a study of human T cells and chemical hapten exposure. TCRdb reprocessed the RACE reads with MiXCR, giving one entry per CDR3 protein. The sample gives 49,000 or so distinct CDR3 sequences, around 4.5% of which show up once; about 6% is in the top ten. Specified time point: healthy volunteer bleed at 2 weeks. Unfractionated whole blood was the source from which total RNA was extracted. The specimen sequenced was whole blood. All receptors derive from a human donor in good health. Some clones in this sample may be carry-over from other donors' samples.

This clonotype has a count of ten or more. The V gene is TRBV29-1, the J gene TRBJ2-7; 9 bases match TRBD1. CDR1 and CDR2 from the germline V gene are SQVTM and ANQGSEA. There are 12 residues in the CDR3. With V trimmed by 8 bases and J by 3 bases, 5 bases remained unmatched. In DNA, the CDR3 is TGCAGCACGATGGACAGGGGCTACGAGCAGTACTTC. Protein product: CSTMDRGYEQYF.

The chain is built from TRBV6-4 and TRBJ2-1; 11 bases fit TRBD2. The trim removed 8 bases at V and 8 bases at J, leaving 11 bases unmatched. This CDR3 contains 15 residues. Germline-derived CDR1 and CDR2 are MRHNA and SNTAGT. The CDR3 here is CASADPTSGTDEQFF. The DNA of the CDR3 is TGTGCCAGCGCCGACCCGACTAGCGGGACAGATGAGCAGTTCTTC.

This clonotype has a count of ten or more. This chain's CDR3 is CSVELRTIYNEQFF. The CDR3 nucleotides read TGCAGCGTTGAACTCCGGACTATATACAATGAGCAGTTCTTC. The J gene is TRBJ2-1, the V gene TRBV29-1; D perhaps matches TRBD2 (6 bases). This CDR3 contains 14 residues. Deletions cut 2 bases from V and 4 bases from J, with 12 bases between. Germline values: CDR1 SQVTM, CDR2 ANQGSEA.

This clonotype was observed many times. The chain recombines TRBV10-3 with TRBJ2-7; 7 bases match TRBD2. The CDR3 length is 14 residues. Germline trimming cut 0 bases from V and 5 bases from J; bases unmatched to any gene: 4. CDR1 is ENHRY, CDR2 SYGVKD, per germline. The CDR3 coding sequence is TGTGCCATCAGTGAGTCTGGACTAGTGAACGAGCAGTACTTC. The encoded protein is CAISESGLVNEQYF.

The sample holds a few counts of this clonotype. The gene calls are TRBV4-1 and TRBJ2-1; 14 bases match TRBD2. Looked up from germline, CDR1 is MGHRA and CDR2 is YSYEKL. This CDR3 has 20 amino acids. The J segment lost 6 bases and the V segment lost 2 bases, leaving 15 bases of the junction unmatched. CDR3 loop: CASSQQSTTSGRAFANEQFF. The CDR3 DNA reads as TGCGCCAGCAGCCAACAATCAACGACTAGCGGGAGGGCCTTCGCCAATGAGCAGTTCTTC.

For the CDR3, the DNA is TGTGCCAGCAGTTTAGCCGGGAGCATCTTTCGCGAGCAGTACTTC. Translating it yields CASSLAGSIFREQYF. The rearrangement links TRBV28 to TRBJ2-7; possible D gene TRBD2, 6 bases. Germline CDR1 MDHEN, CDR2 SYDVKM. The V gene lost 2 bases and the J gene lost 6 bases, with 17 bases spanning the gap. The CDR3 is 15 amino acids.

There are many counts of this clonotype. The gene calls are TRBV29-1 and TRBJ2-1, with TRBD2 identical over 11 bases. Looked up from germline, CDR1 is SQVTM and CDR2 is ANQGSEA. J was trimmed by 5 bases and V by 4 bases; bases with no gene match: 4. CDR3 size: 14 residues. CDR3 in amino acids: CSVGLLAGDNEQFF. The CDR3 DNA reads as TGCAGCGTTGGTTTACTAGCGGGAGACAATGAGCAGTTCTTC.

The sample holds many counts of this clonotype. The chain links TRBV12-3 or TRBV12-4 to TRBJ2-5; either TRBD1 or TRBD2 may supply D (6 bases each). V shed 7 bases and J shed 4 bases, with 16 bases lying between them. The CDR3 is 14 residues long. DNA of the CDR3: TGTGCCAGCAACCCGAGGGGGGACGGAGAGACCCAGTACTTC. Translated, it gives CASNPRGDGETQYF.

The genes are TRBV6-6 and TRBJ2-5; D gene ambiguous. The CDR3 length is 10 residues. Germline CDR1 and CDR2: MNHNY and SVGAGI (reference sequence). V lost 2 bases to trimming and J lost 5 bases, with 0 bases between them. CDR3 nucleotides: TGTGCCAGCAGTTACGAGACCCAGTACTTC. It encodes CASSYETQYF.

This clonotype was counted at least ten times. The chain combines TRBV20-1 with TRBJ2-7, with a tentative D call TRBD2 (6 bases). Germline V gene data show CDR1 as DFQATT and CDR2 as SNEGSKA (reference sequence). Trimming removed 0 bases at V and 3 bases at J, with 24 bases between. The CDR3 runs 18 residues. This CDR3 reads CSARDMGPGVAALYEQYF. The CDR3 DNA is TGCAGTGCTAGAGATATGGGGCCGGGGGTAGCGGCCCTCTACGAGCAGTACTTC.

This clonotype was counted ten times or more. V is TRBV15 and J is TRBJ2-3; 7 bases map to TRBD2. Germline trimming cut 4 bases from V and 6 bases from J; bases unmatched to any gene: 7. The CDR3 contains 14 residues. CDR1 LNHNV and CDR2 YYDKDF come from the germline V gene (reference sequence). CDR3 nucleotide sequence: TGTGCCACCAGCACTCTAGCGGAGAGGGATACGCAGTATTTT. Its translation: CATSTLAERDTQYF.

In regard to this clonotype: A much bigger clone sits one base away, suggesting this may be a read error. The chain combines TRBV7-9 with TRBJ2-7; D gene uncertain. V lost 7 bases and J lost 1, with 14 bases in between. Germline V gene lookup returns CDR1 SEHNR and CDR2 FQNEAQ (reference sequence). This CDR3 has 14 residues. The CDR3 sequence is CASTPQDASYEQYF. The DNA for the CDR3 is TGTGCCAGCACCCCCCAGGACGCTTCCTACGAGCAGTACTTC.